Presented here are 4 T cell receptor beta chains from one specimen sequenced in a study of blood T cell repertoires in COVID-19. Libraries were prepared by immunoSEQ multiplex PCR; TCRdb keeps only in-frame clonotypes and omits some of them. This sample has about 340,000 clones, with 80% to 95% found just once. The sequencing sample was made of PBMCs or T cells enriched from blood (not recorded which). These receptors all come from a woman younger than 45 who had recovered from COVID-19.

This clone has at least ten counts. The V call is TRBV9, the J call TRBJ1-1; TRBD1 aligns across 8 bases. CDR1 SGDLS and CDR2 YYNGEE come from the germline V gene. This CDR3 spans 16 amino acids. With 0 bases clipped from V and 3 bases from J, the junction kept 7 bases outside the gene matches. CDR3 nucleotide sequence: TGTGCCAGCAGCGTAGGCAGGGGGCACGTTTACACTGAAGCTTTCTTT. It yields the protein CASSVGRGHVYTEAFF.

The chain is built from TRBV9 and TRBJ1-5; D ambiguous. The CDR3 covers 15 residues. Trimming stripped 0 bases from V and 1 base from J, with 8 bases between. Looked up from germline, CDR1 is SGDLS and CDR2 is YYNGEE. Here the CDR3 reads CASSVGSGSNQPQHF. The CDR3 nucleotides read TGTGCCAGCAGCGTAGGCTCAGGAAGCAATCAGCCCCAGCATTTT.

Of note for this clone: Other DNA sequences within the sample encode an identical CDR3. This sequence joins TRBV5-1 and TRBJ1-5; TRBD1 matches at 7 bases. Germline V gives CDR1 SGHRS, CDR2 YFSETQ. The trim removed 4 bases at V and 0 bases at J, leaving 4 bases unmatched. The CDR3 length is 15 residues. In DNA, the CDR3 is TGCGCCAGCAGCCTGACAGGGAATAGCAATCAGCCCCAGCATTTT. Its protein is CASSLTGNSNQPQHF.

This rearrangement joins TRBV2 to TRBJ1-6; D is perhaps TRBD1 (6 bases). The CDR3 consists of 14 residues. The V end was cut by 6 bases, the J end by 10 bases, with 16 bases between. The germline gives CDR1 SNHLY, CDR2 FYNNEI. In DNA form, the CDR3 reads TGTGCCAGCAGCGAACAGGGCCCAGGCTCACCCCTCCACTTT. Translated, it gives CASSEQGPGSPLHF.